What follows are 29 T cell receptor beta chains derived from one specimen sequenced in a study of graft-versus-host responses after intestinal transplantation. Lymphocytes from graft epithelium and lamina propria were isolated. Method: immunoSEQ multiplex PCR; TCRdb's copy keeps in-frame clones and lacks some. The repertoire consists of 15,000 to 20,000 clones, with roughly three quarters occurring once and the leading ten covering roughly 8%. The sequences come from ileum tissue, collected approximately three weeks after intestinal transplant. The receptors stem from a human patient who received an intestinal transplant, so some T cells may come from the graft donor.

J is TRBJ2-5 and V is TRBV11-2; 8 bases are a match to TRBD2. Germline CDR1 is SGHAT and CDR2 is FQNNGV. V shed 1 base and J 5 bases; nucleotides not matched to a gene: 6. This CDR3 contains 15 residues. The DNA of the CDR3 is TGTGCCAGCAGCTTAGTGCTAGCGGGTAGGGAGACCCAGTACTTC. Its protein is CASSLVLAGRETQYF.

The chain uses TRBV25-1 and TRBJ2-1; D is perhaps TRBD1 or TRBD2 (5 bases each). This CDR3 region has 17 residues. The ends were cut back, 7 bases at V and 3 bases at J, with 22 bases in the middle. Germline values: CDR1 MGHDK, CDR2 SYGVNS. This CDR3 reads CASTEGRDGALYNEQFF. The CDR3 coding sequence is TGTGCCAGCACTGAGGGCAGGGATGGAGCTCTCTACAATGAGCAGTTCTTC.

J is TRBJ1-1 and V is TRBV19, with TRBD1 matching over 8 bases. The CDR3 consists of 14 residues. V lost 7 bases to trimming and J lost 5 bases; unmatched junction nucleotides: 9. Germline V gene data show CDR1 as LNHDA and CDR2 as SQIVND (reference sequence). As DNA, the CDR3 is TGTGCCAGTACTTCACAGGGGGTAGGGACTGAAGCTTTCTTT. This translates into CASTSQGVGTEAFF.

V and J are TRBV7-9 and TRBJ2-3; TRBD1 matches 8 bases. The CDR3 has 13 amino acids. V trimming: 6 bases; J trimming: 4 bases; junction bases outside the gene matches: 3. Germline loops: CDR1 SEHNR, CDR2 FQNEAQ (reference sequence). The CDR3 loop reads CASSSGGADTQYF. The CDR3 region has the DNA TGTGCCAGCAGTTCAGGGGGCGCAGATACGCAGTATTTT.

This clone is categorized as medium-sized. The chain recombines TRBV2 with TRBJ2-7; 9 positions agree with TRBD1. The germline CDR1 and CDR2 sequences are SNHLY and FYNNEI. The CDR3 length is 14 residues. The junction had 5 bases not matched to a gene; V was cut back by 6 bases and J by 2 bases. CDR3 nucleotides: TGTGCCAGCAGGAGGGGACAGGGCCCCTACGAGCAGTACTTC. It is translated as CASRRGQGPYEQYF.

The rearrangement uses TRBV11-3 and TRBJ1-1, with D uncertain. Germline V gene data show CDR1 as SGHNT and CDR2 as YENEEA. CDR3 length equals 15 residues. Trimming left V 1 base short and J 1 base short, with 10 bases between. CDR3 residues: CASSLVAAGNTEAFF. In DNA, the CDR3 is TGTGCCAGCAGCTTAGTAGCGGCGGGGAACACTGAAGCTTTCTTT. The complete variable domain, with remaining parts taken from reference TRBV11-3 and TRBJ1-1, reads EAGVVQSPRYKIIEKKQPVAFWCNPISGHNTLYWYLQNLGQGPELLIRYENEEAVDDSQLPKDRFSAERLKGVDSTLKIQPAELGDSAVYLCASSLVAAGNTEAFFGQGTRLTVV.

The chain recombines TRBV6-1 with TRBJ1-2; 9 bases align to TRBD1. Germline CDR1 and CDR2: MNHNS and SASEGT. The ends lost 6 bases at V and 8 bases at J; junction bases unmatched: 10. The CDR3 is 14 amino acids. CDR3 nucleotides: TGTGCCAGCAGCTGGGGACAGGGAGGGCGCGGCTACACCTTC. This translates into CASSWGQGGRGYTF.

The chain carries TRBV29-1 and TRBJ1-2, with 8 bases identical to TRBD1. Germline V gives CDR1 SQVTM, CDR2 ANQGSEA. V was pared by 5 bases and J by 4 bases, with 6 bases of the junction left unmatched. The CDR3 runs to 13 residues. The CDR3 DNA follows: TGCAGCGTTCCAGGGGGCTGGTTCTATGGCTACACCTTC. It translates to CSVPGGWFYGYTF.

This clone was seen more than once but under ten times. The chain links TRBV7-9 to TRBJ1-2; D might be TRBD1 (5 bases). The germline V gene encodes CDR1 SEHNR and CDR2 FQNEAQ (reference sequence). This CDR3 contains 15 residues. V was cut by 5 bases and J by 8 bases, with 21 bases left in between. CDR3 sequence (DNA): TGTGCCAGCAGCCGTTCGGACCGAGGGCGGGACGGCTACACCTTC. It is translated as CASSRSDRGRDGYTF. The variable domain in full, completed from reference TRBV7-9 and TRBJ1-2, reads DTGVSQNPRHKITKRGQNVTFRCDPISEHNRLYWYRQTLGQGPEFLTYFQNEAQLEKSRLLSDRFSAERPKGSFSTLEIQRTEQGDSAMYLCASSRSDRGRDGYTFGSGTRLTVV.

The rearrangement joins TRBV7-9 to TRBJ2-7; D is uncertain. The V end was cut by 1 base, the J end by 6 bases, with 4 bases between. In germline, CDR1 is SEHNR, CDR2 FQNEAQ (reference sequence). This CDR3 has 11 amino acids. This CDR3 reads CASSLGAEQYF. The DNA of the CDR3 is TGTGCCAGCAGCTTAGGGGCCGAGCAGTACTTC.

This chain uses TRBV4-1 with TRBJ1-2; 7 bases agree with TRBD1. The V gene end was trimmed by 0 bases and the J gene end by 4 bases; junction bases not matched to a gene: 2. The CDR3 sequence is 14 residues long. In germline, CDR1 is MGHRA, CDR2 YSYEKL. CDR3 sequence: CASSQEQGFYGYTF. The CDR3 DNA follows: TGCGCCAGCAGCCAAGAACAGGGGTTCTATGGCTACACCTTC.

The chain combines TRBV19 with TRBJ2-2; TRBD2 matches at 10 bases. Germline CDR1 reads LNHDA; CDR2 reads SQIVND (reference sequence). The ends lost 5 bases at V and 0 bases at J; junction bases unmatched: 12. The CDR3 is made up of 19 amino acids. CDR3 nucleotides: TGTGCCAGTAGTCCGGGTCTAGCGGGGGATGCCACGAACACCGGGGAGCTGTTTTTT. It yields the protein CASSPGLAGDATNTGELFF.

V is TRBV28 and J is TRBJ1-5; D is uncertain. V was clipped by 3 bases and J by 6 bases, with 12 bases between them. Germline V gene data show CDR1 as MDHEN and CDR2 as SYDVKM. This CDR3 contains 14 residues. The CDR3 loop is CASSFVPEPQPQHF. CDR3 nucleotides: TGTGCCAGCAGTTTCGTGCCAGAACCTCAGCCCCAGCATTTT.

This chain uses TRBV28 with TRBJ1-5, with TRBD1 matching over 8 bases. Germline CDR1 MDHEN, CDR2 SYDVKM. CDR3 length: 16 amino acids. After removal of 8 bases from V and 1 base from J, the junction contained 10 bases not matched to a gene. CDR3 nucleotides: TGTGCCAGCTCATTCTCAGGGGGCTGGAGCAATCAGCCCCAGCATTTT. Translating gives CASSFSGGWSNQPQHF. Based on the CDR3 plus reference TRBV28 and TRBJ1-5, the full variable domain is DVKVTQSSRYLVKRTGEKVFLECVQDMDHENMFWYRQDPGLGLRLIYFSYDVKMKEKGDIPEGYSVSREKKERFSLILESASTNQTSMYLCASSFSGGWSNQPQHFGDGTRLSIL.

The CDR3 DNA follows: TGTGCCAGCAGCCCAGGGGGGCTAGCTGGGACCCAGTACTTC. Protein product: CASSPGGLAGTQYF. The rearrangement links TRBV7-9 to TRBJ2-5; D might be TRBD1 (7 bases). The CDR3 has 14 residues. Germline V gene sequence: CDR1 SEHNR, CDR2 FQNEAQ (reference sequence). V lost 5 bases to trimming and J lost 7 bases, with 17 bases between them.

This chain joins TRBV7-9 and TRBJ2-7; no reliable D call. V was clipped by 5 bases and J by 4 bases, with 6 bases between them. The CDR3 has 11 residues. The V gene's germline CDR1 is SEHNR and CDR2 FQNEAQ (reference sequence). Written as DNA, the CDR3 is TGTGCCAGCAGCCTACAGTACGAGCAGTACTTC. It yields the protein CASSLQYEQYF. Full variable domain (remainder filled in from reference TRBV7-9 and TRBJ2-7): DTGVSQNPRHKITKRGQNVTFRCDPISEHNRLYWYRQTLGQGPEFLTYFQNEAQLEKSRLLSDRFSAERPKGSFSTLEIQRTEQGDSAMYLCASSLQYEQYFGPGTRLTVT.

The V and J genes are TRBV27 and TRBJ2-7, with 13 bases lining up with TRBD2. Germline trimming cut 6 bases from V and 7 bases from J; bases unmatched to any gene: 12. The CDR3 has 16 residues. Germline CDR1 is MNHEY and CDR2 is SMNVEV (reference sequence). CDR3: CASRAIGLAGVGEQYF. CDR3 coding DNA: TGTGCCAGCAGAGCGATTGGACTAGCGGGAGTAGGGGAGCAGTACTTC.

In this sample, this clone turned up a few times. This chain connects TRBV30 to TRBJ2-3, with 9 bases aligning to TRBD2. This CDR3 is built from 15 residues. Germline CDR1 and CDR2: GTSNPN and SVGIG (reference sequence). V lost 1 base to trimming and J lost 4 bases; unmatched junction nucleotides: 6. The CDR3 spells CAWSEGAGGPDTQYF. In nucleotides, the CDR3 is TGTGCCTGGAGTGAGGGGGCGGGGGGGCCAGATACGCAGTATTTT.

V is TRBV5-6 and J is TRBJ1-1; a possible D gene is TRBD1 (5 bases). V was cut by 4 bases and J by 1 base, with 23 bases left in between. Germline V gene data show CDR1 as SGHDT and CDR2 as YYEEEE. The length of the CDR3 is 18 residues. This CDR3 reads CASSKPHRTPFSNTEAFF. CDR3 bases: TGTGCCAGCAGCAAACCGCACAGGACGCCCTTCTCGAACACTGAAGCTTTCTTT. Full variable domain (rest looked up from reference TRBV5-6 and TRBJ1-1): DAGVTQSPTHLIKTRGQQVTLRCSPKSGHDTVSWYQQALGQGPQFIFQYYEEEERQRGNFPDRFSGHQFPNYSSELNVNALLLGDSALYLCASSKPHRTPFSNTEAFFGQGTRLTVV.

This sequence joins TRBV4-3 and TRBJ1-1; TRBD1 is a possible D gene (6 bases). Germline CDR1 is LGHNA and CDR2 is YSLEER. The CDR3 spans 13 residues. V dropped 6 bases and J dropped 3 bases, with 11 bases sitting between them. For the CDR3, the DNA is TGCGCCAGCAGACCGACAGGCTACACTGAAGCTTTCTTT. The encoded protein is CASRPTGYTEAFF.

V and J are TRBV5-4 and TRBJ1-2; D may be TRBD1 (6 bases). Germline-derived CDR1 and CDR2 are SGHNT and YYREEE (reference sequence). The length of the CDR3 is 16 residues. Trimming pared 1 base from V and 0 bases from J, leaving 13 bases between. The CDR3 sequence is CASSLSRRGPNYGYTF. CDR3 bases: TGTGCCAGCAGCTTGAGTCGGCGGGGGCCTAACTATGGCTACACCTTC.

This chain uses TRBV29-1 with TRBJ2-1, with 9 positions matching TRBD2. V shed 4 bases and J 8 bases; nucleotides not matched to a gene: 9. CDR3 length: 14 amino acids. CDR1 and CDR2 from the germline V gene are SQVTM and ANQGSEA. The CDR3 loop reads CSVAGTSWGHEQFF. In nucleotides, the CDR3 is TGCAGCGTTGCCGGGACTAGCTGGGGGCATGAGCAGTTCTTC.

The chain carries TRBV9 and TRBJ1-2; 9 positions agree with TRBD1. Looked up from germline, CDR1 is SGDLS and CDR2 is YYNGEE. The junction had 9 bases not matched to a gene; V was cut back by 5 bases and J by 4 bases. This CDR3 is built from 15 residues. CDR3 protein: CASSSTGTGPYGYTF. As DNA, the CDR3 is TGTGCCAGCAGTTCTACCGGGACAGGGCCCTATGGCTACACCTTC.

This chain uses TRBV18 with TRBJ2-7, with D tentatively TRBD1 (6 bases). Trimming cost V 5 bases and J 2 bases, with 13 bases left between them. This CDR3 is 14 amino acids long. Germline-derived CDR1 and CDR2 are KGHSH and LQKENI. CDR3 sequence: CASSVVRGTYEQYF. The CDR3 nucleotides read TGTGCCAGCTCAGTGGTGAGGGGGACCTACGAGCAGTACTTC.

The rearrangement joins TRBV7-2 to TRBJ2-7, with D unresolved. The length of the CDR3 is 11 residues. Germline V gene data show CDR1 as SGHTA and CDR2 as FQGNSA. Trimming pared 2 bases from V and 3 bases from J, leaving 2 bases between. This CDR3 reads CASSLYYEQYF. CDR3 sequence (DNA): TGTGCCAGCAGCTTATACTACGAGCAGTACTTC.

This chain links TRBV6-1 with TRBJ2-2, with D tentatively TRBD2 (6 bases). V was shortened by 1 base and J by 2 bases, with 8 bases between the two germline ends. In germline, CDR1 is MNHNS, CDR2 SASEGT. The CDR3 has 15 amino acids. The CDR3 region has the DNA TGTGCCAGCAGTGAAGTGGGGGGAAACACCGGGGAGCTGTTTTTT. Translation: CASSEVGGNTGELFF.

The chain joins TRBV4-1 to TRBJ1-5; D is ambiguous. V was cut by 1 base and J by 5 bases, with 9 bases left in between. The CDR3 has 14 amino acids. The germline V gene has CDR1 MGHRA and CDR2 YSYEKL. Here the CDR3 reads CASSQGLGDQPQHF. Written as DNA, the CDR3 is TGCGCCAGCAGCCAAGGGCTGGGCGATCAGCCCCAGCATTTT.

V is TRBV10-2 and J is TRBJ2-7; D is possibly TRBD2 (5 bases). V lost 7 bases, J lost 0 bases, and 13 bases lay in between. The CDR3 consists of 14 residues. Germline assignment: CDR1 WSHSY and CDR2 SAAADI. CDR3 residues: CASTETGSSYEQYF. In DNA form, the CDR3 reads TGCGCCAGCACGGAGACGGGGAGCTCCTACGAGCAGTACTTC.

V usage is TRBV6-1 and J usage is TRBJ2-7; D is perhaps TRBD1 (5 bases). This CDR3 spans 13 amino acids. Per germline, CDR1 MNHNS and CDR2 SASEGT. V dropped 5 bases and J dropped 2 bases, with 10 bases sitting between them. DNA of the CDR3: TGTGCCAGCAGTCCACAGGAAACCTACGAGCAGTACTTC. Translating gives CASSPQETYEQYF.